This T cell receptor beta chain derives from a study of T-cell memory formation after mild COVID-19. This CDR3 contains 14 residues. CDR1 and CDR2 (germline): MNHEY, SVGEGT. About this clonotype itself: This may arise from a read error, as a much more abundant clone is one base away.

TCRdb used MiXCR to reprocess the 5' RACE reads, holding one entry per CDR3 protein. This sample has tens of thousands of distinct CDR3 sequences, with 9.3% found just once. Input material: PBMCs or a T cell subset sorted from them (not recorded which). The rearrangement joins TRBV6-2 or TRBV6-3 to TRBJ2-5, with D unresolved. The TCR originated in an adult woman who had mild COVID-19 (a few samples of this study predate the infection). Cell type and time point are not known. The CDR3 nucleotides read TGTGCCAGCAGATACTCCCCCAATGGGGAGACCCAGTACTTC. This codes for CASRYSPNGETQYF.